This TCR beta chain is from a study of identical twins' blood T cells. In this sample, this clonotype turned up many times. What it recognizes is unknown. This CDR3 is built from 16 residues. Germline V gene data show CDR1 as DFQATT and CDR2 as SNEGSKA (reference sequence). V lost 0 bases to trimming and J lost 2 bases, with 14 bases between them. TCRdb recomputed calls from the 5' RACE reads with MiXCR, one row per CDR3 protein. The sample has 350,000 to 400,000 distinct CDR3 sequences; roughly 30% are singletons. General study points: Top TCRbeta clonotypes were shared more with twin than unrelated donors. Twin repertoire similarity may partly reflect shared environment.

The sample was PBMCs. The chain carries TRBV20-1 and TRBJ1-5; no clear D. This clonotype originated in a woman aged 18-50 years in good health. The CDR3 region is CSARERPGYGNQPQHF. CDR3 sequence (DNA): TGCAGTGCTAGAGAGCGTCCAGGCTATGGCAATCAGCCCCAGCATTTT.